Below are 32 T cell receptor beta chains sequenced from a single sample in a study of T cells in Graves' hyperthyroidism and ophthalmopathy. From RNA transcripts, TCR beta CDR3 regions were amplified. Primed by the HTBI set, a first-round RT-PCR was run on the TCR CDR3. Each CDR3 protein gets one entry after TCRdb re-called the multiplex PCR reads with MiXCR. This sample has roughly 360,000 distinct CDR3 sequences, with 13% found just once. Sequenced: blood. These receptor sequences come from a man between 25 and 39 years old with Graves' hyperthyroidism that later progressed to Graves' ophthalmopathy.

This clonotype was recorded many times. The rearrangement joins TRBV28 to TRBJ1-1; D possibly corresponds to TRBD1 (6 bases). Germline values: CDR1 MDHEN, CDR2 SYDVKM. There are 15 residues in the CDR3. Trimming cost V 3 bases and J 1 base, with 12 bases left between them. The CDR3 spells CASSFLQQGNTEAFF. The DNA for the CDR3 is TGTGCCAGCAGTTTCTTGCAACAGGGGAACACTGAAGCTTTCTTT.

The genes are TRBV11-2 and TRBJ1-2; D is ambiguous. Germline CDR1 is SGHAT and CDR2 is FQNNGV. This CDR3 region has 18 residues. Trimming cost V 0 bases and J 1 base, with 18 bases left between them. The CDR3 is CASSLEVGRARVNYGYTF. Here the CDR3 DNA reads TGTGCCAGCAGCTTAGAAGTCGGGCGGGCTAGGGTTAACTATGGCTACACCTTC.

This clonotype was seen many times. The chain is built from TRBV6-1 and TRBJ1-2; D is perhaps TRBD1 (5 bases). The CDR3 length is 14 residues. Trimming took 0 bases from V and 7 from J, leaving 12 bases between them. Germline CDR1 and CDR2: MNHNS and SASEGT. The DNA of the CDR3 is TGTGCCAGCAGTGAAGCTGGGGGTCGGGGTGGCTACACCTTC. It encodes CASSEAGGRGGYTF.

This clonotype occurred many times. The V and J genes are TRBV11-2 and TRBJ2-1; TRBD2 is a possible D gene (6 bases). V was trimmed by 3 bases and J by 7 bases, leaving 13 bases between them. The germline gives CDR1 SGHAT, CDR2 FQNNGV. The CDR3 loop spans 14 amino acids. The CDR3 protein is CASSLILGGNEQFF. CDR3 DNA: TGTGCCAGCAGCTTGATACTAGGAGGGAATGAGCAGTTCTTC.

The chain recombines TRBV28 with TRBJ2-3; 8 positions match TRBD2. The CDR3 consists of 17 residues. Germline V gene lookup returns CDR1 MDHEN and CDR2 SYDVKM. V lost 1 base and J lost 0; bases outside the gene matches: 6. CDR3 sequence reads: CASSLFGVAGSTDTQYF. In nucleotides, the CDR3 is TGTGCCAGCAGTTTATTTGGGGTAGCGGGAAGCACAGATACGCAGTATTTT.

This chain uses TRBV6-1 with TRBJ1-1; D not resolved. This CDR3 has 12 amino acids. Trimming took 10 bases from V and 5 from J, leaving 14 bases between them. Germline CDR1 reads MNHNS; CDR2 reads SASEGT. CDR3: CATSQKGTEAFF. The CDR3 DNA sequence: TGTGCCACCTCCCAAAAAGGGACTGAAGCTTTCTTT.

V gene TRBV12-3 or TRBV12-4 combines with J gene TRBJ1-1; no definite D call. This CDR3 has 13 residues. The V gene lost 0 bases and the J gene lost 6 bases, with 8 bases spanning the gap. CDR3 region: CASSLAVRAEAFF. Written as DNA, the CDR3 is TGTGCCAGCAGTTTAGCCGTGAGGGCTGAAGCTTTCTTT.

This chain connects TRBV20-1 to TRBJ2-1; TRBD2 aligns across 9 bases. With V trimmed by 3 bases and J by 7 bases, 7 bases remained unmatched. Germline V gives CDR1 DFQATT, CDR2 SNEGSKA (reference sequence). This CDR3 is built from 14 residues. CDR3 DNA: TGCAGTGCTAGCGCGGGGGGGCCAAAGAATGAGCAGTTCTTC. Its translation is CSASAGGPKNEQFF.

CDR3 sequence reads: CSARTGGGYTQYF. The DNA for the CDR3 is TGCAGTGCTAGAACGGGGGGGGGATATACGCAGTATTTT. The chain carries TRBV20-1 and TRBJ2-3, with 8 bases matching TRBD2. J lost 7 bases, V lost 2 bases, and 5 bases had no gene match. The CDR3 sequence is 13 residues long. The V gene's germline CDR1 is DFQATT and CDR2 SNEGSKA (reference sequence).

There are a few counts of this clonotype. The J gene is TRBJ1-3, the V gene TRBV20-1, with 9 bases fitting TRBD1. Germline lookup yields CDR1 DFQATT and CDR2 SNEGSKA (reference sequence). The CDR3 extends over 14 amino acids. The junction had 2 bases not matched to a gene; V was cut back by 1 base and J by 4 bases. DNA for the CDR3: TGCAGTGCTAGAGTCGGGACAGGGGGAAACACCATATATTTT. Residues: CSARVGTGGNTIYF.

Details on this clonotype: This may come from a read error, since a much larger clone is one base off. The J gene is TRBJ1-2, the V gene TRBV3-1, with a tentative D call TRBD1 (5 bases). Per germline, CDR1 LGHDT and CDR2 YNNKEL (reference sequence). The CDR3 runs 17 residues. CDR3 bases: TGTGCCAGCAGCTTATCACGGGGCTCGACGGGAAACTATGGCGACACCTTC. Translating gives CASSLSRGSTGNYGDTF.

This clonotype was seen repeatedly, ten times or more. V is TRBV5-1 and J is TRBJ2-1; 12 positions agree with TRBD2. V lost 4 bases to trimming and J lost 7 bases; unmatched junction nucleotides: 9. The CDR3 loop spans 16 amino acids. Looked up from germline, CDR1 is SGHRS and CDR2 is YFSETQ. CDR3 nucleotide sequence: TGCGCCAGCAGCCTTGCTAGCGGGGGGGCCTTAAATGAGCAGTTCTTC. Translation gives CASSLASGGALNEQFF.

This clonotype occurred many times. This chain links TRBV20-1 with TRBJ2-7, with 14 bases aligning to TRBD2. The CDR3 length is 15 residues. J was trimmed by 3 bases and V by 3 bases; bases with no gene match: 4. CDR1 DFQATT and CDR2 SNEGSKA come from the germline V gene (reference sequence). DNA of the CDR3: TGCAGTGCTAGCCCGGGACTAGCGGGAGTCTACGAGCAGTACTTC. Translation: CSASPGLAGVYEQYF.

V is TRBV27 and J is TRBJ1-6, with 9 bases matching TRBD1. The junction had 7 bases not matched to a gene; V was cut back by 4 bases and J by 9 bases. Germline V CDR1 and CDR2: MNHEY, SMNVEV (reference sequence). CDR3 length: 15 amino acids. The CDR3 DNA is TGTGCCAGCAGTTCCTGGGACAGGGCGTTTTCACCCCTCCACTTT. This gives the protein CASSSWDRAFSPLHF.

This clonotype was counted many times. The rearrangement uses TRBV6-5 and TRBJ2-5; TRBD1 matches 7 bases. This CDR3 has 15 residues. Germline lookup yields CDR1 MNHEY and CDR2 SVGAGI. V trimming: 0 bases; J trimming: 5 bases; junction bases outside the gene matches: 6. This CDR3 reads CASSYSRGRRETQYF. DNA for the CDR3: TGTGCCAGCAGTTACTCGAGGGGGCGACGGGAGACCCAGTACTTC.

In this sample, this clonotype turned up many times. The rearrangement uses TRBV11-1 and TRBJ2-7; 9 bases map to TRBD1. V was pared by 5 bases and J by 2 bases, with 4 bases of the junction left unmatched. Germline lookup yields CDR1 SGHAT and CDR2 FQDESV (reference sequence). The CDR3 is made up of 14 amino acids. The CDR3 DNA sequence: TGTGCCAGCAGCCAGGACAGGGGAGCCTACGAGCAGTACTTC. Translated: CASSQDRGAYEQYF.

This clonotype was observed a handful of times. The chain is built from TRBV3-1 and TRBJ2-7, with 10 bases identical to TRBD1. Germline assignment: CDR1 LGHDT and CDR2 YNNKEL (reference sequence). With V trimmed by 1 base and J by 7 bases, 4 bases remained unmatched. The CDR3 has 14 amino acids. The chain's CDR3 is CASSQGQGAREQYF. The CDR3 DNA reads TGTGCCAGCAGCCAAGGACAGGGGGCGAGGGAGCAGTACTTC.

This clonotype occurred a few times. A clone one base away is much larger, so this may be a read error. The V gene is TRBV5-1, the J gene TRBJ1-1; no reliable D call. Germline CDR1 reads SGHRS; CDR2 reads YFSETQ. This CDR3 has 14 residues. Trimming shortened V by 1 base and J by 4 bases, and 11 bases separated the two germline ends. The CDR3 DNA reads TGCGCCAGCAGCTTGTGGATGATGAGCACTGAAGCTTTCTTT. Residues: CASSLWMMSTEAFF.

V gene TRBV5-6 combines with J gene TRBJ2-3; 13 bases are a match to TRBD2. The J segment lost 5 bases and the V segment lost 2 bases, leaving 5 bases of the junction unmatched. The CDR3 loop spans 16 amino acids. Germline V gene sequence: CDR1 SGHDT, CDR2 YYEEEE. CDR3 DNA sequence: TGTGCCAGCAGCTTTACTAGCGGGGGGGCCTTAGATACGCAGTATTTT. As protein: CASSFTSGGALDTQYF.

Concerning this clonotype itself: Given the absence of the conserved phenylalanine or tryptophan at the CDR3 end, a read error is likely. The chain couples TRBV24-1 to TRBJ2-1, with 15 bases matching TRBD2. The germline V gene has CDR1 KGHDR and CDR2 SFDVKD. This CDR3 is 19 amino acids long. With 4 bases clipped from V and 2 bases from J, the junction kept 8 bases outside the gene matches. CDR3: CATSDPGLAGGPAYNEQFL. CDR3 nucleotides: TGTGCCACCAGTGACCCCGGACTAGCGGGGGGGCCGGCCTACAATGAGCAGTTCCTC.

This clonotype was seen a handful of times. This chain joins TRBV6-1 and TRBJ2-7; tentatively, D is TRBD2 (6 bases). CDR1 and CDR2 (germline): MNHNS, SASEGT. Trimming took 6 bases from V and 2 from J, leaving 14 bases between them. There are 14 residues in the CDR3. This chain's CDR3 is CASRQGTGTYEQYF. CDR3 sequence (DNA): TGTGCCAGCAGACAAGGGACTGGAACCTACGAGCAGTACTTC.

In this sample, this clonotype turned up many times. This chain links TRBV28 with TRBJ1-5, with D unresolved. The ends were cut back, 6 bases at V and 3 bases at J, with 9 bases in the middle. This CDR3 comprises 13 residues. Germline CDR1 reads MDHEN; CDR2 reads SYDVKM. The CDR3: CASRGRSNQPQHF. CDR3 nucleotide sequence: TGTGCCAGCAGGGGCAGATCCAATCAGCCCCAGCATTTT.

This clonotype was recorded many times. The V call is TRBV30, the J call TRBJ2-7; TRBD1 matches 8 bases. Germline CDR1 GTSNPN, CDR2 SVGIG (reference sequence). The V and J ends lost 0 bases and 5 bases, in that order; junction bases with no gene match: 6. The CDR3 spans 14 residues. The chain's CDR3 is CAWSVGQGGNEQYF. Here the CDR3 DNA reads TGTGCCTGGAGTGTTGGACAGGGAGGTAACGAGCAGTACTTC.

This clonotype was seen more than once but under ten times. The rearrangement uses TRBV5-1 and TRBJ1-2, with D possibly being TRBD1 (5 bases). The CDR3 has 15 residues. Germline CDR1 and CDR2: SGHRS and YFSETQ. Deletions cut 1 base from V and 3 bases from J, with 13 bases between. The CDR3 DNA is TGCGCCAGCAGCTTGAGGAGGGGAAGGGACTATGGCTACACCTTC. Protein product: CASSLRRGRDYGYTF.

The chain couples TRBV13 to TRBJ2-1, with TRBD2 matching over 10 bases. The CDR3 sequence is 14 residues long. After removal of 8 bases from V and 5 bases from J, the junction contained 6 bases not matched to a gene. Per the germline V gene, CDR1 is PRHDT and CDR2 is FYEKMQ (reference sequence). The CDR3 loop reads CASARGTSDNEQFF. CDR3 bases: TGTGCCAGCGCCAGAGGGACTAGCGACAATGAGCAGTTCTTC.

There are many counts of this clonotype. The CDR3 loop reads CASTPGAGFSRQETQYF. As DNA, the CDR3 is TGTGCCAGCACCCCCGGGGCAGGGTTCTCACGTCAAGAGACCCAGTACTTC. The chain has TRBV6-1 and TRBJ2-5; tentatively, D is TRBD1 or TRBD2 (5 bases each). CDR3 length: 17 residues. V lost 7 bases to trimming and J lost 2 bases, with 23 bases between them. Germline-derived CDR1 and CDR2 are MNHNS and SASEGT.

The chain combines TRBV7-9 with TRBJ1-1, with 7 positions matching TRBD1. The CDR3 is 17 amino acids. CDR1 SEHNR and CDR2 FQNEAQ come from the germline V gene (reference sequence). V lost 1 base and J lost 4; bases outside the gene matches: 12. The CDR3 spells CASSLGGPGHRGTEAFF. The CDR3 nucleotides are TGTGCCAGCAGCTTAGGGGGCCCGGGCCACAGGGGCACTGAAGCTTTCTTT.

The rearrangement joins TRBV6-2 or TRBV6-3 to TRBJ1-5; the match to TRBD1 covers 7 bases. CDR1 and CDR2 (germline): MNHEY, SVGEGT. V was clipped by 7 bases and J by 1 base; unmatched bases: 4. The CDR3 covers 14 residues. Here the CDR3 reads CASTPDRSNQPQHF. DNA for the CDR3: TGTGCCAGCACCCCGGACAGGAGCAATCAGCCCCAGCATTTT.

In this sample, this clonotype turned up many times. This rearrangement joins TRBV9 to TRBJ2-1; the match to TRBD2 covers 7 bases. Trimming at V came to 0 bases and at J to 0 bases, leaving 3 bases not matched to a gene. CDR3 size: 16 residues. In germline, CDR1 is SGDLS, CDR2 YYNGEE. The CDR3 DNA follows: TGTGCCAGCAGCGTAGTGGGGGGGAGCTCCTACAATGAGCAGTTCTTC. Its translation: CASSVVGGSSYNEQFF.

This clonotype was detected ten times or more. The chain has TRBV7-3 and TRBJ2-1, with 9 bases fitting TRBD2. Germline CDR1 and CDR2: SGHTA and FQGTGA. The J segment lost 8 bases and the V segment lost 5 bases, leaving 16 bases of the junction unmatched. The CDR3 sequence is 17 residues long. CDR3 bases: TGTGCCAGCAGCCGAGGGGCGGGGGGGCCGAGAAGCTATGAGCAGTTCTTC. Translated: CASSRGAGGPRSYEQFF.

This clonotype was detected a few times. V usage is TRBV7-2 and J usage is TRBJ1-2, with unresolved D. Trimming pared 2 bases from V and 8 bases from J, leaving 24 bases between. The CDR3 covers 17 residues. From germline, CDR1 is SGHTA and CDR2 FQGNSA. The CDR3 sequence: CASSLSNLGTGSEGYTF. The CDR3 DNA reads as TGTGCCAGCAGCTTATCTAACTTGGGTACGGGGAGTGAAGGCTACACCTTC. Full variable domain (remainder filled in from reference TRBV7-2 and TRBJ1-2): GAGVSQSPSNKVTEKGKDVELRCDPISGHTALYWYRQSLGQGLEFLIYFQGNSAPDKSGLPSDRFSAERTGGSVSTLTIQRTQQEDSAVYLCASSLSNLGTGSEGYTFGSGTRLTVV.

In its sample, this clonotype was seen many times. The V and J genes are TRBV6-2 or TRBV6-3 and TRBJ1-5, with D possibly matching TRBD1 (5 bases). CDR3 length: 15 residues. Trimming left V 2 bases short and J 2 bases short, with 10 bases between. Germline V gene data show CDR1 as MNHEY and CDR2 as SVGEGT. The CDR3 sequence is CASSYRGGGNQPQHF. The CDR3 nucleotides are TGTGCCAGCAGTTACCGGGGGGGTGGCAATCAGCCCCAGCATTTT.